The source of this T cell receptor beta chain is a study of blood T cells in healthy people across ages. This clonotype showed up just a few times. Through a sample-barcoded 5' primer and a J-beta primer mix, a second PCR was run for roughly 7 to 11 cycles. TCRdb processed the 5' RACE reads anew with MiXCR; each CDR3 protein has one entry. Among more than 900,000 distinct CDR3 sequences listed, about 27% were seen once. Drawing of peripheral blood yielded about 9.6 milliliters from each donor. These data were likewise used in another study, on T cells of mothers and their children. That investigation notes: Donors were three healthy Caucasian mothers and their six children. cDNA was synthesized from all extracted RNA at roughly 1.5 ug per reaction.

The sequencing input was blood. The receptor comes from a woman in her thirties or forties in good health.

The DNA of the CDR3 is TGCGCCAGCAGCCAAGATTTCAGGGGTACTCTCCAAAACTATGGCTACACCTTC. Its protein product is CASSQDFRGTLQNYGYTF. The rearrangement joins TRBV4-1 to TRBJ1-2; D possibly corresponds to TRBD1 (6 bases). Germline V lookup: CDR1 MGHRA, CDR2 YSYEKL. Between the trimmed V and J ends, which lost 0 bases and 2 bases, there was a span of 19 bases. The CDR3 is 18 amino acids.